This paragraph covers one TCR beta chain sequence. The data derive from a study of blood T cell repertoires in COVID-19. Turning to the study itself: Samples taken during acute and convalescent COVID-19 were collected in the United States, Italy and Spain. PBMCs, B-cell-depleted T cells, or T cells provided the cDNA or gDNA that made up the material.

Germline CDR1 reads MNHEY; CDR2 reads SMNVEV (reference sequence). The CDR3 is 15 residues long. Trimming pared 5 bases from V and 1 base from J, leaving 15 bases between. Here immunoSEQ multiplex PCR was the method, and the copy in TCRdb shows in-frame clones only, minus some. The sample has about 230,000 clones; 65% to 85% are singletons. This TCR derives from a woman of 80 years or more with acute or convalescent COVID-19. Sequences were obtained from peripheral blood. This sequence joins TRBV27 and TRBJ2-7, with D perhaps matching TRBD1 (5 bases). CDR3 DNA: TGTGCCAGCAGTCTCAGCCCCCAGGGTTCCTACGAGCAGTACTTC. Residues: CASSLSPQGSYEQYF.